The 27 T cell receptor beta chains below all came from one sample that was sequenced in a study of T cells in Graves' hyperthyroidism and ophthalmopathy. Amplification of TCR beta CDR3 regions was performed using RNA transcripts as template. First-round RT-PCR with HTBI primers amplified the TCR CDR3 region. TCRdb passed the multiplex PCR reads through MiXCR, listing each CDR3 protein once. Of approximately 400,000 distinct CDR3 sequences detected, approximately 15% appear once; the ten largest clones hold approximately 9.9%. The material sequenced was blood. Receptor source: a woman aged 60 to 75 with Graves' hyperthyroidism.

The chain couples TRBV6-2 or TRBV6-3 to TRBJ2-1; 8 bases align to TRBD2. The ends lost 6 bases at V and 9 bases at J; junction bases unmatched: 7. Germline V gene lookup returns CDR1 MNHEY and CDR2 SVGEGT. The CDR3 consists of 13 residues. The CDR3 DNA reads as TGTGCCAGCAGGTCGGGAGGGCCGGTTGAGCAGTTCTTC. Protein: CASRSGGPVEQFF.

This clonotype was recorded a few times. The J gene is TRBJ2-4, the V gene TRBV30; no reliable D call. Trimming removed 2 bases at V and 7 bases at J, with 6 bases between. This CDR3 is 11 amino acids long. Germline CDR1 GTSNPN, CDR2 SVGIG (reference sequence). The CDR3: CAWSIGNIQYF. In nucleotides, the CDR3 is TGTGCCTGGAGTATAGGGAACATTCAGTACTTC.

This clonotype has ten or more counts. The chain uses TRBV6-1 and TRBJ2-1, with D perhaps being TRBD1 or TRBD2 (5 bases each). In germline, CDR1 is MNHNS, CDR2 SASEGT. The CDR3 has 13 residues. V dropped 5 bases and J dropped 4 bases, with 9 bases sitting between them. The CDR3, as DNA: TGTGCCAGCAGTTGGGACGTTTACAATGAGCAGTTCTTC. This gives the protein CASSWDVYNEQFF.

This clonotype has ten or more counts. In DNA form, the CDR3 reads TGTGCCAGCAATATCGATAGGAGGACTGAGCAGTTCTTC. Its translation: CASNIDRRTEQFF. V is TRBV2 and J is TRBJ2-1; D possibly corresponds to TRBD2 (5 bases). From germline, CDR1 is SNHLY and CDR2 FYNNEI. The CDR3 extends over 13 amino acids. V lost 7 bases and J 9 bases, leaving 16 bases between the germline ends.

This clonotype was recorded at least ten times. The chain recombines TRBV5-1 with TRBJ2-2; no reliable D call. The CDR3 is 12 residues long. V lost 8 bases to trimming and J lost 6 bases, with 11 bases between them. Germline CDR1 SGHRS, CDR2 YFSETQ. CDR3: CASTDRPGELFF. DNA of the CDR3: TGCGCCAGTACGGATCGGCCCGGGGAGCTGTTTTTT.

There are a few counts of this clonotype. The gene calls are TRBV7-3 and TRBJ2-3; no clear D gene. Germline assignment: CDR1 SGHTA and CDR2 FQGTGA. Trimming pared 6 bases from V and 4 bases from J, leaving 20 bases between. The CDR3 loop spans 16 amino acids. CDR3 DNA: TGTGCCAGCAGTTCCCCGAAGGGCTCTCAGGCAGATACGCAGTATTTT. Residues: CASSSPKGSQADTQYF.

In its sample, this clonotype was seen many times. The chain links TRBV4-2 to TRBJ2-5, with D possibly matching TRBD1 (6 bases). Germline V lookup: CDR1 LGHNA, CDR2 YNFKEQ. This CDR3 has 12 residues. V shed 0 bases and J shed 9 bases, with 8 bases lying between them. The CDR3 DNA follows: TGTGCCAGCAGCCAAGATGAGGGGGCCCAGTACTTC. It is translated as CASSQDEGAQYF.

At least ten counts were recorded for this clonotype. The V call is TRBV5-7, the J call TRBJ2-5, with a weak D call TRBD1 (7 bases). TRBV5-7 is an ORF for which the function is uncertain. The CDR3 length is 17 residues. V lost 0 bases and J 2 bases, leaving 17 bases between the germline ends. The CDR3 loop reads CASSLGPGGTHQETQYF. In DNA, the CDR3 is TGTGCCAGCAGCTTGGGGCCAGGGGGGACACATCAAGAGACCCAGTACTTC.

The rearrangement joins TRBV19 to TRBJ2-6; no clear D gene. Trimming removed 3 bases at V and 0 bases at J, with 12 bases between. The CDR3 loop spans 17 amino acids. Germline V gene data show CDR1 as LNHDA and CDR2 as SQIVND (reference sequence). CDR3 amino acids: CASSIVGASSGANVLTF. CDR3 bases: TGTGCCAGTAGTATCGTGGGTGCGAGCTCTGGGGCCAACGTCCTGACTTTC.

This clonotype was recorded at least ten times. The V call is TRBV3-1, the J call TRBJ1-5; D call uncertain. This CDR3 contains 12 residues. Looked up from germline, CDR1 is LGHDT and CDR2 is YNNKEL (reference sequence). Trimming removed 6 bases at V and 4 bases at J, with 7 bases between. The CDR3 bases are TGTGCCAGCAGTAAGGAAAATCAGCCCCAGCATTTT. It is translated as CASSKENQPQHF.

This clonotype was observed at least ten times. The CDR3 loop reads CASRNGLSSYEQYF. The CDR3 coding sequence is TGTGCCAGCAGAAACGGTCTCAGCTCCTACGAGCAGTACTTC. The rearrangement joins TRBV27 to TRBJ2-7; unclear D gene. The V gene lost 6 bases and the J gene lost 0 bases, with 12 bases spanning the gap. This CDR3 contains 14 residues. Germline V gene lookup returns CDR1 MNHEY and CDR2 SMNVEV (reference sequence).

In this sample, this clonotype turned up a few times. The chain has TRBV9 and TRBJ1-3; D ambiguous. V lost 0 bases and J 1 base, leaving 11 bases between the germline ends. The CDR3 contains 16 residues. Per the germline V gene, CDR1 is SGDLS and CDR2 is YYNGEE. The CDR3, as DNA: TGTGCCAGCAGCGTAGGCCCAGGATTTTCTGGAAACACCATATATTTT. It specifies CASSVGPGFSGNTIYF.

This clonotype was found a few times. V usage is TRBV2 and J usage is TRBJ2-2; D is uncertain. The germline CDR1 and CDR2 sequences are SNHLY and FYNNEI. This CDR3 region has 12 residues. V lost 4 bases, J lost 5 bases, and 5 bases lay in between. The CDR3 here is CASSVFTGELFF. The DNA of the CDR3 is TGTGCCAGCAGTGTGTTTACCGGGGAGCTGTTTTTT.

In this sample, this clonotype turned up many times. This chain links TRBV4-1 with TRBJ1-1; D call uncertain. The ends were cut back, 1 base at V and 1 base at J, with 7 bases in the middle. The germline V gene encodes CDR1 MGHRA and CDR2 YSYEKL. The CDR3 has 14 residues. CDR3: CASSQVSRNTEAFF. CDR3 DNA: TGCGCCAGCAGCCAAGTATCCAGGAACACTGAAGCTTTCTTT.

The chain recombines TRBV6-6 with TRBJ2-6; the D is unclear. The CDR3 has 16 amino acids. Germline V gene data show CDR1 as MNHNY and CDR2 as SVGAGI (reference sequence). V dropped 0 bases and J dropped 0 bases, with 6 bases sitting between them. The CDR3, as DNA: TGTGCCAGCAGTTACTCGGCCCTCTCTGGGGCCAACGTCCTGACTTTC. Translated, it gives CASSYSALSGANVLTF.

This clonotype was seen repeatedly, ten times or more. CDR3 region: CASSFGEGFYNEQFF. The CDR3 DNA follows: TGTGCCAGCAGCTTCGGGGAGGGCTTCTACAATGAGCAGTTCTTC. V usage is TRBV11-3 and J usage is TRBJ2-1, with 7 bases identical to TRBD2. The trim removed 3 bases at V and 3 bases at J, leaving 5 bases unmatched. The CDR3 loop spans 15 amino acids. Germline V gene lookup returns CDR1 SGHNT and CDR2 YENEEA.

The chain recombines TRBV6-1 with TRBJ1-1; a possible D gene is TRBD1 (5 bases). Trimming removed 3 bases from V and 0 bases from J, with 11 bases in between. Looked up from germline, CDR1 is MNHNS and CDR2 is SASEGT. This CDR3 region has 15 residues. This CDR3 reads CASSDLGRLNTEAFF. For the CDR3, the DNA is TGTGCCAGCAGTGACCTGGGACGGCTGAACACTGAAGCTTTCTTT.

This clonotype was found many times. The V call is TRBV20-1, the J call TRBJ2-3; 14 positions agree with TRBD2. Germline lookup yields CDR1 DFQATT and CDR2 SNEGSKA (reference sequence). CDR3 length: 16 residues. After removal of 2 bases from V and 10 bases from J, the junction contained 11 bases not matched to a gene. The DNA for the CDR3 is TGCAGTGCTAGACCTAACCCCGGGACTAGCGGGGGCGCGCAGTATTTT. Translating it yields CSARPNPGTSGGAQYF.

The table lists this clonotype with many counts. The chain employs TRBV7-2 and TRBJ2-7, with TRBD2 matching over 8 bases. V shed 1 base, J shed 4 bases, and the junction held 3 bases outside the gene matches. The germline gives CDR1 SGHTA, CDR2 FQGNSA. There are 14 residues in the CDR3. CDR3 sequence reads: CASSLGTSRYEQYF. Here the CDR3 DNA reads TGTGCCAGCAGCTTAGGGACTAGCAGATACGAGCAGTACTTC.

This clonotype was seen repeatedly, ten times or more. The chain couples TRBV2 to TRBJ2-3; possibly TRBD1 for D (5 bases). The CDR3 loop spans 14 amino acids. From germline, CDR1 is SNHLY and CDR2 FYNNEI. The V end was cut by 7 bases, the J end by 4 bases, with 15 bases between. The CDR3 nucleotides are TGTGCCAGCAAGGACAACCGAAGGGCAGATACGCAGTATTTT. Protein sequence: CASKDNRRADTQYF. The whole variable domain, filled in from reference TRBV2 and TRBJ2-3, reads EPEVTQTPSHQVTQMGQEVILRCVPISNHLYFYWYRQILGQKVEFLVSFYNNEISEKSEIFDDQFSVERPDGSNFTLKIRSTKLEDSAMYFCASKDNRRADTQYFGPGTRLTVL.

This clonotype was counted ten times or more. The rearrangement links TRBV7-8 to TRBJ2-1; TRBD2 matches at 12 bases. The length of the CDR3 is 16 residues. Germline V gene sequence: CDR1 SGHVS, CDR2 FQNEAQ. V lost 5 bases to trimming and J lost 7 bases; unmatched junction nucleotides: 9. In DNA form, the CDR3 reads TGTGCCAGCAGCGGGAGACTAGCGGGAGTTATTAATGAGCAGTTCTTC. This translates into CASSGRLAGVINEQFF.

This clonotype occurred a few times. This may come from a read error, since a much larger clone is one base off. This chain joins TRBV10-1 and TRBJ2-3, with 9 bases matching TRBD2. The CDR3 is 15 amino acids. The germline gives CDR1 WNHNN, CDR2 SYGVQD (reference sequence). CDR3: CANSRLAGLGDTQYF. The DNA of the CDR3 is TGCGCCAACAGTCGTCTAGCGGGGCTCGGGGATACGCAGTATTTT.

This clonotype was found a few times. CDR3 sequence (DNA): TGTGCCAGCAGCCGGAGGCAGGGTGACGGCTACACCTTC. Translation: CASSRRQGDGYTF. V usage is TRBV5-6 and J usage is TRBJ1-2; D is possibly TRBD1 (5 bases). In germline, CDR1 is SGHDT, CDR2 YYEEEE. The CDR3 sequence is 13 residues long. Trimming stripped 4 bases from V and 8 bases from J, with 15 bases between.

The chain couples TRBV30 to TRBJ2-3, with 8 bases matching TRBD1. This CDR3 is 15 amino acids long. CDR1 is GTSNPN, CDR2 SVGIG, per germline (reference sequence). Trimming removed 5 bases from V and 8 bases from J; junction bases left unmatched: 15. The CDR3 DNA follows: TGTGCCTGGCACTTCCGAGGGACAGGCCCCGGTACGCAGTATTTT. Translation: CAWHFRGTGPGTQYF.

J is TRBJ1-5 and V is TRBV20-1, with TRBD1 matching over 8 bases. CDR3 length: 18 amino acids. With 0 bases clipped from V and 1 base from J, the junction kept 11 bases outside the gene matches. Per the germline V gene, CDR1 is DFQATT and CDR2 is SNEGSKA (reference sequence). The CDR3, as DNA: TGCAGTGCTAGAGATCGTTACAGGGGGACCTCCAGCAATCAGCCCCAGCATTTT. Encoded protein: CSARDRYRGTSSNQPQHF.

This clonotype was counted many times. CDR3 sequence reads: CASSFNWKNYEQYF. The CDR3 nucleotides read TGTGCCAGCAGTTTTAACTGGAAGAACTACGAGCAGTACTTC. The chain employs TRBV28 and TRBJ2-7; D uncertain. Trimming cost V 3 bases and J 3 bases, with 12 bases left between them. Germline lookup yields CDR1 MDHEN and CDR2 SYDVKM. This CDR3 is built from 14 residues.

This clonotype was detected only a few times. The V gene is TRBV6-1, the J gene TRBJ2-1, with 11 bases lining up with TRBD2. V trimming: 6 bases; J trimming: 4 bases; junction bases outside the gene matches: 5. Looked up from germline, CDR1 is MNHNS and CDR2 is SASEGT. The length of the CDR3 is 15 residues. The CDR3 protein is CASSYLAGGYNEQFF. DNA for the CDR3: TGTGCCAGCAGCTACCTAGCGGGGGGATACAATGAGCAGTTCTTC.